This T cell receptor beta chain is drawn from a study of blood T cell repertoires in COVID-19. In the study overall: Samples came from the United States, Italy and Spain, spanning acute and convalescent COVID-19. Sample material is recorded as cDNA or gDNA derived from T cells, B-cell-depleted T cells, or PBMCs.

Authors' processing steps: Reference gene primers were amplified, and this amplification served to estimate nucleated cell counts. Only in-frame clones appear in the TCRdb table, and some are missing; sequencing was by immunoSEQ multiplex PCR. V, J and clone size are those of that table, while D and trimming were read from the DNA. In the table there are under 200,000 clones, 75% to 85% of which are singletons. The CDR3 has 16 residues. Trimming cost V 7 bases and J 6 bases; bases outside gene matches: 17. Germline values: CDR1 MNHNY, CDR2 SVGAGI (reference sequence). This chain joins TRBV6-6 and TRBJ1-1, with 7 bases that match TRBD1. Specimen: peripheral blood. The TCR sequence derives from a human donor in a cohort sampled during active COVID-19. The CDR3 DNA reads as TGTGCCAGCACCGCGGTGTTACAGGGGCAGCGGGCTGAAGCTTTCTTT. This encodes CASTAVLQGQRAEAFF.